Included here is one T cell receptor beta chain sequence, with context. The antigen is undetermined. 60 Vbeta and 13 Jbeta primers were used in PCR. Data came from immunoSEQ multiplex PCR; TCRdb stores just in-frame clones and leaves some out. Here the sample spans some 90,000 clones, about 76% being singletons. The data originate from a study of cytomegalovirus exposure and HLA in healthy donors. At the level of the study: For the approximately 420 genotyped donors, 75% to 90% fell within the Caucasian-associated ancestry cluster. Study outcomes and limitations: TCR beta chains associated with HLA were, in a later analysis, more clonally expanded than equally common others.

The CDR3 is made up of 16 amino acids. Trimming took 3 bases from V and 7 from J; bases not matched to a gene: 9. CDR1 MGHDK and CDR2 SYGVNS come from the germline V gene. Sequencing used PBMCs. The chain carries TRBV25-1 and TRBJ2-1, with TRBD2 matching 10 bases. This receptor was identified in a woman in her sixties or seventies in good health and CMV-seropositive. This CDR3 is CASSDPSSGSINEQFF. CDR3 DNA: TGTGCCAGCAGTGATCCCTCTAGCGGGAGCATTAATGAGCAGTTCTTC. The entire variable domain, with the rest obtained from reference TRBV25-1 and TRBJ2-1, is as follows: EADIYQTPRYLVIGTGKKITLECSQTMGHDKMYWYQQDPGMELHLIHYSYGVNSTEKGDLSSESTVSRIRTEHFPLTLESARPSHTSQYLCASSDPSSGSINEQFFGPGTRLTVL.